This TCR beta chain appears in the sequencing data of a study of T cell changes during pregnancy in multiple sclerosis. The CDR3 runs 12 residues. Germline loops: CDR1 SGHDT, CDR2 YYEEEE. Trimming removed 1 base from V and 10 bases from J, with 8 bases in between. TCRdb's copy holds only in-frame clones and misses some; the assay was immunoSEQ multiplex PCR. The sample consists of 15,000 to 20,000 clones, around 86% of them appearing once. The rearrangement uses TRBV5-6 and TRBJ1-4, with TRBD1 as a possible D gene (5 bases). The receptor comes from a female donor in good health, enrolled as a control in a pregnancy study. Specimen: CD8+ T cells from peripheral blood mononuclear cells, collected in the third trimester of pregnancy. In DNA, the CDR3 is TGTGCCAGCAGCTTGACGGGGGGAAAACTGTTTTTT. Translating it yields CASSLTGGKLFF.